This T cell receptor (beta chain) was obtained from a study of glioma-infiltrating T cells after dendritic cell vaccination. The sample's time point: after dendritic cell vaccination, including at tumor progression/relapse. Germline CDR1 SGHDN, CDR2 FVKESK. The CDR3 extends over 13 amino acids. V was shortened by 2 bases and J by 8 bases, with 12 bases between the two germline ends. This clone occurred a few times. Here immunoSEQ multiplex PCR was the method, and the copy in TCRdb shows in-frame clones only, minus some. The sample shows tens of thousands of clones, roughly 80% of them seen only once. The source was blood, collected after dendritic cell vaccination. This chain links TRBV14 with TRBJ1-2; D ambiguous. The receptor was derived from a human donor with glioblastoma. The CDR3 region is CASSQNTEFGYTF. In DNA form, the CDR3 reads TGTGCCAGCAGCCAAAATACGGAGTTCGGCTACACCTTC.